Listed here is a single T cell receptor beta chain. Its specificity is not known. The length of the CDR3 is 14 residues. Per the germline V gene, CDR1 is SEHNR and CDR2 is FQNEAQ (reference sequence). V lost 3 bases and J lost 7, with 10 bases in between. The method was immunoSEQ multiplex PCR; TCRdb's version includes in-frame clones alone and lacks a portion of them. The sample holds 65,000 to 80,000 clones; roughly 83% are singletons and the top ten take roughly 1.4%. The entry originates in a study of T cells in localized non-small cell lung cancer. The study's findings and limits: Tumor samples were not multi-region, leaving intratumor heterogeneity unexcluded. Appearing in adjacent lung were a median about 57 of the top 100 tumor clones. Longer overall survival was linked to higher blood T cell density.

The sample was peripheral blood, taken before any cancer treatment. This TCR came from an older female donor with stage I lung adenocarcinoma. The rearrangement joins TRBV7-9 to TRBJ1-6, with D unresolved. CDR3 sequence (DNA): TGTGCCAGCAGCTTGGGCGGGTTGAATTCACCCCTCCACTTT. It is translated as CASSLGGLNSPLHF.